The clone carrying this T cell receptor beta chain has a single count. Its antigen is still unknown. This CDR3 is also generated by other DNA sequences in the sample. The V end lost 0 bases, the J end lost 2 bases, and 4 bases lay between the germline ends. CDR3 size: 13 residues. CDR1 is MNHEY and CDR2 is SMNVEV in the germline V gene (reference sequence). Profiling relied on immunoSEQ multiplex PCR, and the TCRdb table lists in-frame clones only, not all of them. The data contain some 2,100,000 clones, 95% of them seen just once; the ten biggest clones take up around 0.13%. These data belong to a study of shared clonotypes between healthy human individuals. Whole-study context: The plates for each donor numbered three CD4 naive, three CD4 memory, two CD8 naive and one CD8 memory. Study conclusions and caveats: Shared clonotypes across all four donors exceeded non-shared ones in generation probability.

Sequenced input: naive CD4+ T cells sorted from blood. Subset here: CD45RA+ positively selected. The sequence was collected from a man between 18 and 35 years old in good health. V gene TRBV27 combines with J gene TRBJ1-1; D gene unclear. CDR3: CASSLSDNTEAFF. The CDR3 nucleotides read TGTGCCAGCAGTTTATCCGATAACACTGAAGCTTTCTTT.